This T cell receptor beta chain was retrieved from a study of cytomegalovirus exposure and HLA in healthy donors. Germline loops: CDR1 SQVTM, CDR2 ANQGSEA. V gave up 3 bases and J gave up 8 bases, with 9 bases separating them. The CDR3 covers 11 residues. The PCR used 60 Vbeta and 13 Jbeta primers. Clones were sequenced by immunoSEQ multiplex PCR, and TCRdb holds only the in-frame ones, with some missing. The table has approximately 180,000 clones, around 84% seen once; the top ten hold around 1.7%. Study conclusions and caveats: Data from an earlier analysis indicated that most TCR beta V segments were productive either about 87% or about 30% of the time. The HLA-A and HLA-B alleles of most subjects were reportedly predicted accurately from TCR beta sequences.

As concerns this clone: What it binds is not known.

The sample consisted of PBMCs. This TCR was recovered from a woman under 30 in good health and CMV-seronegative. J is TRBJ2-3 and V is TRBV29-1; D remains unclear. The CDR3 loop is CSVEGQPTQYF. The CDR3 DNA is TGCAGCGTTGAGGGCCAGCCTACGCAGTATTTT.